These 18 T cell receptor beta chains originate from one sample sequenced in a study of cytomegalovirus exposure and HLA in healthy donors. The PCR contained 60 Vbeta and 13 Jbeta primers. Assay used: immunoSEQ multiplex PCR; TCRdb lists only in-frame clones, some missing. Its table records more than 40,000 clones. Input material: PBMCs. The receptors were sampled from a female donor in good health and CMV-seronegative.

The chain carries TRBV6-5 and TRBJ2-7; 7 nucleotides align to TRBD2. J was trimmed by 3 bases and V by 0 bases; bases with no gene match: 2. Per the germline V gene, CDR1 is MNHEY and CDR2 is SVGAGI. The CDR3 is made up of 14 amino acids. As DNA, the CDR3 is TGTGCCAGCAGTTACTCTCGGACTAGCTACGAGCAGTACTTC. Translating gives CASSYSRTSYEQYF.

V gene TRBV29-1 combines with J gene TRBJ2-7; D gene unclear. Germline CDR1 SQVTM, CDR2 ANQGSEA. V lost 3 bases and J lost 0, with 15 bases in between. This CDR3 has 15 residues. The CDR3 coding sequence is TGCAGCGTTGACCTAGAAAAGGATGACTCCTACGAGCAGTACTTC. This encodes CSVDLEKDDSYEQYF.

This chain joins TRBV28 and TRBJ1-5; D is unclear. Germline V gene data show CDR1 as MDHEN and CDR2 as SYDVKM. V shed 3 bases and J shed 4 bases, with 13 bases lying between them. The CDR3 is 15 amino acids. CDR3 protein: CASSLRTAWNQPQHF. The CDR3 bases are TGTGCCAGCAGTTTGAGAACTGCGTGGAATCAGCCCCAGCATTTT.

V usage is TRBV7-2 and J usage is TRBJ1-2, with D uncertain. Germline CDR1 and CDR2: SGHTA and FQGNSA. The germline V and J ends were trimmed by 4 bases and 7 bases, with 13 bases remaining between them. The length of the CDR3 is 13 residues. The CDR3 sequence: CASSSYAESGYTF. The CDR3, as DNA: TGTGCCAGCAGCTCTTATGCCGAGAGTGGCTACACCTTC. The full variable domain, completed using reference TRBV7-2 and TRBJ1-2, is GAGVSQSPSNKVTEKGKDVELRCDPISGHTALYWYRQSLGQGLEFLIYFQGNSAPDKSGLPSDRFSAERTGGSVSTLTIQRTQQEDSAVYLCASSSYAESGYTFGSGTRLTVV.

The chain joins TRBV30 to TRBJ2-2; 9 bases line up with TRBD1. V trimming: 1 base; J trimming: 1 base; junction bases outside the gene matches: 1. The CDR3 totals 15 residues. Germline CDR1 is GTSNPN and CDR2 is SVGIG (reference sequence). CDR3 amino acids: CAWSGGQGNTGELFF. The CDR3, as DNA: TGTGCCTGGAGTGGGGGACAGGGGAACACCGGGGAGCTGTTTTTT.

The rearrangement uses TRBV10-1 and TRBJ2-6, with D possibly TRBD2 on 6 matching bases. The V end was cut by 3 bases, the J end by 0 bases, with 12 bases between. Germline V gene sequence: CDR1 WNHNN, CDR2 SYGVQD (reference sequence). The CDR3 spans 17 residues. The chain's CDR3 is CASSDRSGVSGANVLTF. The CDR3 nucleotides read TGCGCCAGCAGTGATAGGTCGGGGGTCTCTGGGGCCAACGTCCTGACTTTC.

The V and J genes are TRBV29-1 and TRBJ2-3, with TRBD2 matching over 7 bases. CDR3 length: 13 residues. With 4 bases clipped from V and 4 bases from J, the junction kept 5 bases outside the gene matches. In germline, CDR1 is SQVTM, CDR2 ANQGSEA. Here the CDR3 reads CSVGPSGSDTQYF. The CDR3 DNA is TGCAGCGTTGGGCCTAGCGGTTCAGATACGCAGTATTTT.

CDR3 region: CASSESSTGAEAFF. The CDR3 bases are TGCGCCAGCAGTGAATCGAGCACAGGGGCTGAAGCTTTCTTT. The chain joins TRBV10-1 to TRBJ1-1; 7 bases align to TRBD1. Germline CDR1 WNHNN, CDR2 SYGVQD (reference sequence). The CDR3 is 14 amino acids. Trimming at V came to 3 bases and at J to 6 bases, leaving 7 bases not matched to a gene.

The DNA for the CDR3 is TGTGCCAGCAGGGTAGGAGGCACAGATACGCAGTATTTT. It encodes CASRVGGTDTQYF. The V and J genes are TRBV14 and TRBJ2-3; D unclear. The V gene lost 6 bases and the J gene lost 1 base, with 8 bases spanning the gap. Germline assignment: CDR1 SGHDN and CDR2 FVKESK. The CDR3 contains 13 residues.

V usage is TRBV6-5 and J usage is TRBJ2-1, with 7 nucleotides matching TRBD1. V shed 2 bases, J shed 8 bases, and the junction held 6 bases outside the gene matches. The germline V gene encodes CDR1 MNHEY and CDR2 SVGAGI. This CDR3 spans 14 amino acids. The CDR3 DNA reads as TGTGCCAGCAGTTACAGGGGGCTGGGCGATGAGCAGTTCTTC. Residues: CASSYRGLGDEQFF.

The gene calls are TRBV4-2 and TRBJ2-5, with TRBD2 matching over 7 bases. V shed 0 bases and J 2 bases; nucleotides not matched to a gene: 6. The germline CDR1 and CDR2 sequences are LGHNA and YNFKEQ. The CDR3 is made up of 16 amino acids. CDR3: CASSQERGTVQETQYF. For the CDR3, the DNA is TGTGCCAGCAGCCAAGAGCGGGGGACGGTACAAGAGACCCAGTACTTC.

The chain links TRBV27 to TRBJ2-2; no clear D gene. Germline CDR1 MNHEY, CDR2 SMNVEV (reference sequence). V lost 0 bases and J lost 7, with 15 bases in between. The CDR3 has 16 residues. The CDR3: CASSLSFQIFYGELFF. The CDR3 nucleotides are TGTGCCAGCAGTTTATCGTTCCAGATTTTTTACGGGGAGCTGTTTTTT.

The chain recombines TRBV7-9 with TRBJ2-1; a possible D gene is TRBD2 (5 bases). The ends were cut back, 2 bases at V and 3 bases at J, with 23 bases in the middle. The germline V gene has CDR1 SEHNR and CDR2 FQNEAQ (reference sequence). This CDR3 has 19 amino acids. CDR3 in DNA: TGTGCCAGCAGCTTAAATCTTGGGTGGAGGAGCGGCGACTACAATGAGCAGTTCTTC. Its protein is CASSLNLGWRSGDYNEQFF. Filled out from reference TRBV7-9 and TRBJ2-1, the complete variable domain reads DTGVSQNPRHKITKRGQNVTFRCDPISEHNRLYWYRQTLGQGPEFLTYFQNEAQLEKSRLLSDRFSAERPKGSFSTLEIQRTEQGDSAMYLCASSLNLGWRSGDYNEQFFGPGTRLTVL.

The V call is TRBV11-3, the J call TRBJ2-7; D is possibly TRBD2 (6 bases). The V end was cut by 7 bases, the J end by 2 bases, with 15 bases between. This CDR3 region has 14 residues. Germline CDR1 reads SGHNT; CDR2 reads YENEEA. CDR3 in amino acids: CASTLREEPYEQYF. The CDR3 DNA reads as TGTGCCAGCACCCTAAGGGAGGAGCCCTACGAGCAGTACTTC. Based on the CDR3 plus reference TRBV11-3 and TRBJ2-7, the full variable domain is EAGVVQSPRYKIIEKKQPVAFWCNPISGHNTLYWYLQNLGQGPELLIRYENEEAVDDSQLPKDRFSAERLKGVDSTLKIQPAELGDSAVYLCASTLREEPYEQYFGPGTRLTVT.

The CDR3 protein is CASSLRGGMEGYTF. CDR3 DNA: TGCGCCAGCAGCTTACGTGGAGGGATGGAAGGCTACACCTTC. The gene calls are TRBV5-1 and TRBJ1-2, with no clear D. The CDR3 runs to 14 residues. The V end lost 2 bases, the J end lost 8 bases, and 16 bases lay between the germline ends. In germline, CDR1 is SGHRS, CDR2 YFSETQ.

The chain carries TRBV19 and TRBJ1-1; D remains ambiguous. This CDR3 has 13 residues. Trimming removed 10 bases at V and 6 bases at J, with 18 bases between. Germline lookup yields CDR1 LNHDA and CDR2 SQIVND (reference sequence). DNA of the CDR3: TGTGCCATCGCGACTGCTGGAGGATCTGAAGCTTTCTTT. It codes for CAIATAGGSEAFF.

J is TRBJ2-5 and V is TRBV9; D not certain. CDR1 and CDR2 from the germline V gene are SGDLS and YYNGEE. V gave up 0 bases and J gave up 5 bases, with 11 bases separating them. CDR3 length equals 14 residues. CDR3 sequence (DNA): TGTGCCAGCAGCGTAGTTCCTACCGGGGAGACCCAGTACTTC. It is translated as CASSVVPTGETQYF.

The chain's CDR3 is CATSRDVGAAYGYTF. CDR3 DNA: TGTGCCACCAGCAGAGATGTAGGGGCCGCCTATGGCTACACCTTC. The chain links TRBV15 to TRBJ1-2; possible D gene TRBD1, 5 bases. V lost 0 bases to trimming and J lost 4 bases, with 12 bases between them. The germline V gene has CDR1 LNHNV and CDR2 YYDKDF (reference sequence). The CDR3 runs to 15 residues.